This T cell receptor (beta chain) was sequenced during a study of blood T cells in healthy people across ages. V lost 1 base and J lost 1, with 10 bases in between. CDR1 and CDR2 from the germline V gene are SEHNR and FQNEAQ (reference sequence). The CDR3 has 15 amino acids. This clonotype came up a few times. A second PCR, run for roughly 7 to 12 cycles, used a sample-barcoded 5' primer plus a J-beta primer mix. TCRdb called the 5' RACE reads again in MiXCR, with one record for every CDR3 protein. The table has 1.5 million or so distinct CDR3 sequences, roughly 45% seen once; the top ten hold 7.9%. Sequencing was done on a sample of blood. This TCR came from a woman aged 18-29 years in good health. V gene TRBV7-9 combines with J gene TRBJ1-2; no definite D call. The CDR3 loop is CASSLDGEVNYGYTF. For the CDR3, the DNA is TGTGCCAGCAGCTTAGATGGGGAAGTTAACTATGGCTACACCTTC.